This TCR beta chain stems from a study of blood T cells in healthy people across ages. The study's findings and limits: Older age coincided with a roughly linear decline in TCR beta diversity per million T cells.

Sample-barcoded 5' priming and a J-beta primer mix drove a second PCR of roughly 7 to 11 cycles. TCRdb re-called the 5' RACE reads through MiXCR, storing one row per CDR3 protein. The sample contains approximately 760,000 distinct CDR3 sequences, 20% to 25% of which appear only once. As for this clonotype: The antigen is unknown.

The same sample was also used in a study of T cells of mothers and their children. That publication notes: Sequencing returned over 9 million TCR beta CDR3 reads per mother and about 3 million per child.

The sequenced material came from blood. The sequence was collected from a boy aged 5 to 17 in good health.

The CDR3 region has the DNA TGTGCCAGCAGCTTGGTAGACGGGGGCCGGAATGAGCAGTTCTTC. This translates into CASSLVDGGRNEQFF. The rearrangement links TRBV5-6 to TRBJ2-1, with D perhaps matching TRBD1 or TRBD2 (6 bases each). The CDR3 runs 15 residues. V gave up 0 bases and J gave up 7 bases, with 14 bases separating them. Germline values: CDR1 SGHDT, CDR2 YYEEEE.